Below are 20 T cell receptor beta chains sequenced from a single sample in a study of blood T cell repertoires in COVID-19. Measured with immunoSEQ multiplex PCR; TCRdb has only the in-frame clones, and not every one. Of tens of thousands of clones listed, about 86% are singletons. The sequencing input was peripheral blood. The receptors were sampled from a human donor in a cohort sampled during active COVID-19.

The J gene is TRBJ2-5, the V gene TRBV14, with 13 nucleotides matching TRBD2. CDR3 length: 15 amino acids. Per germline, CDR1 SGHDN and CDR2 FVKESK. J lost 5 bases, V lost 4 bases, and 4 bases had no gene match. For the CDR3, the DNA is TGTGCCAGCAGCCTAGGACTAGCGGGGGTGGAGACCCAGTACTTC. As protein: CASSLGLAGVETQYF. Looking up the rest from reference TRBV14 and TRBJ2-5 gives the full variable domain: EAGVTQFPSHSVIEKGQTVTLRCDPISGHDNLYWYRRVMGKEIKFLLHFVKESKQDESGMPNNRFLAERTGGTYSTLKVQPAELEDSGVYFCASSLGLAGVETQYFGPGTRLLVL.

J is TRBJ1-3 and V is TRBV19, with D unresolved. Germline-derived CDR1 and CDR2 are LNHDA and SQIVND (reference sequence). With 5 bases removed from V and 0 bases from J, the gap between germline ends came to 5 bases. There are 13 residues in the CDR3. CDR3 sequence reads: CASSPSSGNTIYF. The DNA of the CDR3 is TGTGCCAGTAGTCCTAGCTCTGGAAACACCATATATTTT.

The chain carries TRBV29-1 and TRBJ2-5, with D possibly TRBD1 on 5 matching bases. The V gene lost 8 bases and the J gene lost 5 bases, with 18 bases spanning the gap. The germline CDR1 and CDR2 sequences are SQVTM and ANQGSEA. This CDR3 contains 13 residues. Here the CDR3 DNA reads TGCAGCCATGGACCAGGGCTAGGGGAGACCCAGTACTTC. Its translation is CSHGPGLGETQYF. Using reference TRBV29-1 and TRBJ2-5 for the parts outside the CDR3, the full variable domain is SAVISQKPSRDICQRGTSLTIQCQVDSQVTMMFWYRQQPGQSLTLIATANQGSEATYESGFVIDKFPISRPNLTFSTLTVSNMSPEDSSIYLCSHGPGLGETQYFGPGTRLLVL.

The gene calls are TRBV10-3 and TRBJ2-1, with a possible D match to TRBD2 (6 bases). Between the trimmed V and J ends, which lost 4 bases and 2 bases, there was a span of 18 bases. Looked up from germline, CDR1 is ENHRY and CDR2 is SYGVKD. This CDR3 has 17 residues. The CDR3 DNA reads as TGTGCCATCAGTGGGGATGGAAGTGGCGGGGCCTACAATGAGCAGTTCTTC. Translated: CAISGDGSGGAYNEQFF.

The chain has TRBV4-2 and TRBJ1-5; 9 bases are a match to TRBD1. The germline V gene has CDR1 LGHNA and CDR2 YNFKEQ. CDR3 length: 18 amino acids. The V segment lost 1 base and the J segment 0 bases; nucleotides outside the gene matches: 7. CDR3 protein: CASSQATGTGSSNQPQHF. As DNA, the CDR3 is TGTGCCAGCAGCCAAGCAACCGGGACAGGGAGTAGCAATCAGCCCCAGCATTTT.

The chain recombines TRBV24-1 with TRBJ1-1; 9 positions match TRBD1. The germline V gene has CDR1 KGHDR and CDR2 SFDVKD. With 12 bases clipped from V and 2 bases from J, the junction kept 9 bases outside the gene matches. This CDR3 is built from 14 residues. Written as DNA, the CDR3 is TGTGCCGCCGTGATGACAGGGGGAAACACTGAAGCTTTCTTT. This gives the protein CAAVMTGGNTEAFF.

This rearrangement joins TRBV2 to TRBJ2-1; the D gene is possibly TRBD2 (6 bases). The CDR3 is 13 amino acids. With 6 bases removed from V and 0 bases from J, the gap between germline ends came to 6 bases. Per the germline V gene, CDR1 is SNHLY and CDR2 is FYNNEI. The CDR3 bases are TGTGCCAGCAGGGGGGGCTCCTACAATGAGCAGTTCTTC. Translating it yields CASRGGSYNEQFF.

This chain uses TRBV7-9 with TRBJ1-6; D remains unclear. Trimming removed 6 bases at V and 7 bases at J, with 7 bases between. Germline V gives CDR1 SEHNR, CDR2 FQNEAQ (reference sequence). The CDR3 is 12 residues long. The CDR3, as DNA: TGTGCCAGCAGTCTAGAGAATTCACCCCTCCACTTT. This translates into CASSLENSPLHF.

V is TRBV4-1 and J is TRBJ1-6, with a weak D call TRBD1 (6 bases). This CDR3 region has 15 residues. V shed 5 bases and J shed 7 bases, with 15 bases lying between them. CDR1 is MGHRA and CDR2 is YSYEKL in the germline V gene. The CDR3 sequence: CASSERGAGNSPLHF. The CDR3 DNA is TGCGCCAGCAGCGAACGGGGGGCGGGGAATTCACCCCTCCACTTT.

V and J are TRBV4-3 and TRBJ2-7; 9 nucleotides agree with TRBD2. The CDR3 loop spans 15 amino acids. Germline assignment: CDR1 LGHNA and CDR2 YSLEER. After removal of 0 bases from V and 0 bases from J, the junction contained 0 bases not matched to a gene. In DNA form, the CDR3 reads TGCGCCAGCAGCCAAGATAGCGGGAGCTCCTACGAGCAGTACTTC. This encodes CASSQDSGSSYEQYF.

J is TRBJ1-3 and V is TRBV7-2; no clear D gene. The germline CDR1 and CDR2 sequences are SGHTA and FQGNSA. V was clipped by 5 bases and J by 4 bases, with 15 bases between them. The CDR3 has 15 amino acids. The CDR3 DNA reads TGTGCCAGCAGCCCCTACATGGAGAGCGGAAACACCATATATTTT. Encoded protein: CASSPYMESGNTIYF.

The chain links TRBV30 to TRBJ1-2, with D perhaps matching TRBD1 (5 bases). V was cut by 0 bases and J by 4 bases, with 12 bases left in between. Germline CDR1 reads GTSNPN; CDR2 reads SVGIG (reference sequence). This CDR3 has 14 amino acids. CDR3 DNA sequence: TGTGCCTGGAGTGTAGTCAGGGTGCCCTATGGCTACACCTTC. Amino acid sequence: CAWSVVRVPYGYTF.

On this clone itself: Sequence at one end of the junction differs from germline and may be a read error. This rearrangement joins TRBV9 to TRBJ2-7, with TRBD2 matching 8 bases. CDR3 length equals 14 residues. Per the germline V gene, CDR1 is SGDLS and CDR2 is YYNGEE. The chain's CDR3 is CASSVGTSSHEQYF. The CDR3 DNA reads TGTGCCAGCAGCGTAGGGACTAGCTCCCACGAGCAGTACTTC.

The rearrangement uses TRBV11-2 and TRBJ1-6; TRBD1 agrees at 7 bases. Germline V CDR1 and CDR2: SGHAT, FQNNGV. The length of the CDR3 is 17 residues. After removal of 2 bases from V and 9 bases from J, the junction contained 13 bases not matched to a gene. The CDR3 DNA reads TGTGCCAGCAGCTTACGACAGGGATCCTTGTTGACTTCACCCCTCCACTTT. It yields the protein CASSLRQGSLLTSPLHF.

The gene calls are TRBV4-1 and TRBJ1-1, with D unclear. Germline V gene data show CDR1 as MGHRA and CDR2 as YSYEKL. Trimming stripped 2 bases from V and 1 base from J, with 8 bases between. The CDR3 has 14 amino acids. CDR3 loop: CASSQLLGNTEAFF. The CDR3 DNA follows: TGCGCCAGCAGCCAACTCCTAGGGAACACTGAAGCTTTCTTT.

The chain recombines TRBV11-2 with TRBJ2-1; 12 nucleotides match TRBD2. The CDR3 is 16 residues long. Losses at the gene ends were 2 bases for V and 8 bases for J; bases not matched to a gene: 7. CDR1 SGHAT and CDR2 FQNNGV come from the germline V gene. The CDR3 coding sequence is TGTGCCAGCAGCTTACGGGCTAGCGGGAGGGCGGATGAGCAGTTCTTC. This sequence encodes CASSLRASGRADEQFF.

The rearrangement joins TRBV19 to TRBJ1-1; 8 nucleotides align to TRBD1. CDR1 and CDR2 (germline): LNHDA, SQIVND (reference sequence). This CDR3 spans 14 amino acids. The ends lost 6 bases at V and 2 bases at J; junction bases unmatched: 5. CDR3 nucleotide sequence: TGTGCCAGTAGCCTGACAGGGGACAACACTGAAGCTTTCTTT. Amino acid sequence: CASSLTGDNTEAFF.

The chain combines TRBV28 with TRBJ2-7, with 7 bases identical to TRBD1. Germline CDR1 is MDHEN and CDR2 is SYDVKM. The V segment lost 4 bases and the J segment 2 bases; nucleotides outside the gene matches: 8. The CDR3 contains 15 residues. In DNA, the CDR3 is TGTGCCAGCAGTTCCCACCGACAGGGAGCCTACGAGCAGTACTTC. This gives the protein CASSSHRQGAYEQYF.

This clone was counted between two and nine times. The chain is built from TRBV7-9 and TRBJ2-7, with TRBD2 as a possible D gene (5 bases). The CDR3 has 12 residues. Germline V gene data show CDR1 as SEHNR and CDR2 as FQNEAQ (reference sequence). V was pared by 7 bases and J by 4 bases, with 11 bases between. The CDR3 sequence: CASMRSGYEQYF. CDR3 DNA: TGTGCCAGCATGAGATCGGGGTACGAGCAGTACTTC.

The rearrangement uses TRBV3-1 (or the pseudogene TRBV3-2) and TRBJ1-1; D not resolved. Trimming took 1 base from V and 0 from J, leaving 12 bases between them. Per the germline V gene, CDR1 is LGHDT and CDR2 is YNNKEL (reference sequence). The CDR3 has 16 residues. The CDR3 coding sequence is TGTGCCAGCAGCCAAGGGGCCAGGTCCATGAACACTGAAGCTTTCTTT. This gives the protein CASSQGARSMNTEAFF.